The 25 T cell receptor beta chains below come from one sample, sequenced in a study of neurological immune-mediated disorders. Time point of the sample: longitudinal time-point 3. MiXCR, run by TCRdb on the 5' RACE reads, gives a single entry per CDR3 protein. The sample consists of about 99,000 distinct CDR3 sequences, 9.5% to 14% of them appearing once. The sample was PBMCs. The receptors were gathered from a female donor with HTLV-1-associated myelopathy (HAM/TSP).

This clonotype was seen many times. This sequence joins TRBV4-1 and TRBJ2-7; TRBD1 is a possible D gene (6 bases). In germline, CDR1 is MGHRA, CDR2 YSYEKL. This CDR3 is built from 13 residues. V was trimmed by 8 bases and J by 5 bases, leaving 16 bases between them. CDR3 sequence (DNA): TGCGCCAGCCGAGACAGGTTGTCGGACGAGCAGTACTTC. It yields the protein CASRDRLSDEQYF.

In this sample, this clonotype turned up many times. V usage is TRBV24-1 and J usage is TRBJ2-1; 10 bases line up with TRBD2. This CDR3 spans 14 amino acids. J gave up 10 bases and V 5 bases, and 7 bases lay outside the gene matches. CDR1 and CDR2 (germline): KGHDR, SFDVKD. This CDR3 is CATSALAGAVEQFF. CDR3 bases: TGTGCCACCAGTGCTCTAGCGGGGGCCGTAGAGCAGTTCTTC.

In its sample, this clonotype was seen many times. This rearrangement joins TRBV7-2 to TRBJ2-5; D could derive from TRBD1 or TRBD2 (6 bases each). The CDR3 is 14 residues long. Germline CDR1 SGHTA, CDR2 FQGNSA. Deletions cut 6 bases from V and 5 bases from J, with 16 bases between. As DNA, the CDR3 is TGTGCCAGCAGTTTCCTGGGGGGCTACGAGACCCAGTACTTC. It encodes CASSFLGGYETQYF.

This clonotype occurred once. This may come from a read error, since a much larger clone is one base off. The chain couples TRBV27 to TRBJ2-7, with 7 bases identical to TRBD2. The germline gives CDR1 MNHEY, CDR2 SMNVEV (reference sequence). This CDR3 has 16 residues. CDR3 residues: CASYPAGTTGIYEKYF. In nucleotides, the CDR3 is TGTGCCAGCTACCCAGCCGGGACTACTGGGATCTACGAGAAGTACTTC.

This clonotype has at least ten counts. CDR3 amino acids: CSAIRGYEQYF. The CDR3 nucleotides are TGCAGTGCTATTCGAGGGTACGAGCAGTACTTC. This chain links TRBV20-1 with TRBJ2-7, with a possible D match to TRBD2 (5 bases). This CDR3 has 11 amino acids. V gave up 4 bases and J gave up 4 bases, with 8 bases separating them. Germline V lookup: CDR1 DFQATT, CDR2 SNEGSKA (reference sequence).

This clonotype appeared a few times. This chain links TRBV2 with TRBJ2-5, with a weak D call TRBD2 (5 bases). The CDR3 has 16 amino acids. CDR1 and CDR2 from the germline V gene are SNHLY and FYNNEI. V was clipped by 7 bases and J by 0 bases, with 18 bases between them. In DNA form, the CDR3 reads TGTGCCAGCAATGGACCCTCCAGAGGGTACCAAGAGACCCAGTACTTC. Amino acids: CASNGPSRGYQETQYF.

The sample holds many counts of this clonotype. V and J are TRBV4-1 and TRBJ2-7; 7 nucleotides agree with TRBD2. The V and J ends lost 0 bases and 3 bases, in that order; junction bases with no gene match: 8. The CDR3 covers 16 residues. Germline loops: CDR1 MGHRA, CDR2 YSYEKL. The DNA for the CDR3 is TGCGCCAGCAGCCAAGAAGGGGAGGGCTTCCACTACGAGCAGTACTTC. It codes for CASSQEGEGFHYEQYF.

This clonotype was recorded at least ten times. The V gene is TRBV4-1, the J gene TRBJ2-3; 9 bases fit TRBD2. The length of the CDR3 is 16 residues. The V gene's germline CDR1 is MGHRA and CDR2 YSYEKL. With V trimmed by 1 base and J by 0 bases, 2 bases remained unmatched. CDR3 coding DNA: TGCGCCAGCAGCCAAGTAGCGGGGGCTAGCACAGATACGCAGTATTTT. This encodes CASSQVAGASTDTQYF.

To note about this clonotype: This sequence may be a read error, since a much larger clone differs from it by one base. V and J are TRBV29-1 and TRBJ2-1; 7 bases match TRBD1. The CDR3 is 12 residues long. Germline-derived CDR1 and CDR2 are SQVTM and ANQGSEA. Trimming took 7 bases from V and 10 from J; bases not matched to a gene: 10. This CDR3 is CSAWDSSYEQFF. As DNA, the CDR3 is TGCAGCGCTTGGGACAGCTCCTACGAGCAGTTCTTC.

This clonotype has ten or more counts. The CDR3 protein is CSARIPQGAGNTIYF. DNA for the CDR3: TGCAGTGCTAGAATTCCGCAGGGGGCGGGAAACACCATATATTTT. The V and J genes are TRBV20-1 and TRBJ1-3, with 8 bases matching TRBD1. V trimming: 2 bases; J trimming: 4 bases; junction bases outside the gene matches: 7. The CDR3 has 15 amino acids. Germline assignment: CDR1 DFQATT and CDR2 SNEGSKA (reference sequence).

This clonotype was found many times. CDR3 sequence: CASSPDRVATNEKLFF. The CDR3 coding sequence is TGCGCCAGCAGCCCTGACAGGGTGGCGACTAATGAAAAACTGTTTTTT. The gene calls are TRBV4-1 and TRBJ1-4; 7 bases align to TRBD1. V shed 4 bases, J shed 2 bases, and the junction held 7 bases outside the gene matches. This CDR3 region has 16 residues. CDR1 is MGHRA, CDR2 YSYEKL, per germline.

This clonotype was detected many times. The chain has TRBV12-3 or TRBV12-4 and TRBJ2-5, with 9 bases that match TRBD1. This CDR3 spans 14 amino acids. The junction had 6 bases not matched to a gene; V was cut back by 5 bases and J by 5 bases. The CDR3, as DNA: TGTGCCAGCAGTCTAGGGACAGGGACTGAGACCCAGTACTTC. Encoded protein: CASSLGTGTETQYF.

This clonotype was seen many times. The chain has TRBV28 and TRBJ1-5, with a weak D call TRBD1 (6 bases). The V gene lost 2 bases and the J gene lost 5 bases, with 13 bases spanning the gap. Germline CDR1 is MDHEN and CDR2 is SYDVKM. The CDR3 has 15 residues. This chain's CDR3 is CASSLPDRGDQPQHF. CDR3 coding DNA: TGTGCCAGCAGTTTACCGGACAGAGGAGATCAGCCCCAGCATTTT.

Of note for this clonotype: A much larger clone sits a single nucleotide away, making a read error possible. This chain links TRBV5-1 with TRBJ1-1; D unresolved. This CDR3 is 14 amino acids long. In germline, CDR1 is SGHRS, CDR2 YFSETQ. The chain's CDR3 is CARSLDGPTRGAFF. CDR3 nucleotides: TGCGCCAGAAGCTTGGATGGCCCGACTCGGGGAGCTTTCTTT.

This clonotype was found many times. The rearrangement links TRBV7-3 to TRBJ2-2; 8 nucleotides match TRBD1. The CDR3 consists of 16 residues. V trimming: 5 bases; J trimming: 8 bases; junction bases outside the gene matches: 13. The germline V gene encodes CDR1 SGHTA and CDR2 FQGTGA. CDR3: CASSPTRAGGNGELFF. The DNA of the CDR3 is TGTGCCAGCAGCCCAACTCGGGCAGGGGGCAATGGGGAGCTGTTTTTT.

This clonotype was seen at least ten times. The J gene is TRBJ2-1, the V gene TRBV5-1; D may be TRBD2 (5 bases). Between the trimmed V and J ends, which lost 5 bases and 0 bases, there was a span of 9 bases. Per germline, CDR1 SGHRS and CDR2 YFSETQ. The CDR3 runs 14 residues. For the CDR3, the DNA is TGCGCCAGCAGTCGTGGGAGCTCCTACAATGAGCAGTTCTTC. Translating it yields CASSRGSSYNEQFF.

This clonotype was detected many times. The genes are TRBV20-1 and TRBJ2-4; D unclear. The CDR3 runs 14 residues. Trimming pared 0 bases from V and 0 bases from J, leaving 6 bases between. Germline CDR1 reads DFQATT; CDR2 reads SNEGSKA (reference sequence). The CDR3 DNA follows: TGCAGTGCTAGAGATATTAGAGCCAAAAACATTCAGTACTTC. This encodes CSARDIRAKNIQYF.

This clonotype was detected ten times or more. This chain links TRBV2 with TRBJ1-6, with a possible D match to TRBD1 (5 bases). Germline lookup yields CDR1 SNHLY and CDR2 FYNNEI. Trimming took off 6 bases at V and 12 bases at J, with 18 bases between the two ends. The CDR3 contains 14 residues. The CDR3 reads CASSKGREFRPLHF. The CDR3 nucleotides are TGTGCCAGCAGCAAGGGACGGGAATTCAGACCCCTCCACTTT.

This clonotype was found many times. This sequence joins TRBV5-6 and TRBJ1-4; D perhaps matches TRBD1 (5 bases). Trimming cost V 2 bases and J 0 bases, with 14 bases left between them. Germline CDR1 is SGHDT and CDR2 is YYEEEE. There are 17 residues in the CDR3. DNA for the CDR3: TGTGCCAGCAGCTTACCGGGACTGAGTCCAACTAATGAAAAACTGTTTTTT. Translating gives CASSLPGLSPTNEKLFF.

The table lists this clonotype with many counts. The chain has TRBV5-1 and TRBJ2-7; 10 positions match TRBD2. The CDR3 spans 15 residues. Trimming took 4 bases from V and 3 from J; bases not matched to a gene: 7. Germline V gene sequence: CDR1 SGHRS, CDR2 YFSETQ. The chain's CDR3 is CASSTLAGAHYEQYF. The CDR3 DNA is TGCGCCAGCAGCACCCTAGCGGGGGCTCACTACGAGCAGTACTTC.

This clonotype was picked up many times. The CDR3 DNA reads TGTGCCAGCAGCTGGGGACAGGGGGCTGATACGCAGTATTTT. This encodes CASSWGQGADTQYF. This chain connects TRBV5-6 to TRBJ2-3, with 12 bases fitting TRBD1. The germline V gene has CDR1 SGHDT and CDR2 YYEEEE. The CDR3 covers 14 residues. The ends lost 3 bases at V and 6 bases at J; junction bases unmatched: 2. Full variable domain (missing parts from reference TRBV5-6 and TRBJ2-3): DAGVTQSPTHLIKTRGQQVTLRCSPKSGHDTVSWYQQALGQGPQFIFQYYEEEERQRGNFPDRFSGHQFPNYSSELNVNALLLGDSALYLCASSWGQGADTQYFGPGTRLTVL.

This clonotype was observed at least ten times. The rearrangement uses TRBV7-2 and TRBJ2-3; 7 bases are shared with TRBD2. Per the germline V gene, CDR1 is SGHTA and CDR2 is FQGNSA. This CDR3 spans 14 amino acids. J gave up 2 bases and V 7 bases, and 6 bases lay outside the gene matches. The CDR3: CASNVGGNTDTQYF. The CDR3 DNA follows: TGTGCCAGCAACGTCGGGGGGAACACAGATACGCAGTATTTT.

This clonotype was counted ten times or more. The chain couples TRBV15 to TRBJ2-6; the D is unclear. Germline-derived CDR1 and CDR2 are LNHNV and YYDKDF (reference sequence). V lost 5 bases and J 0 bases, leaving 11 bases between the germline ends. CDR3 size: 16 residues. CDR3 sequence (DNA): TGTGCCACCAGCCCTCGAGACCTCTCTGGGGCCAACGTCCTGACTTTC. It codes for CATSPRDLSGANVLTF.

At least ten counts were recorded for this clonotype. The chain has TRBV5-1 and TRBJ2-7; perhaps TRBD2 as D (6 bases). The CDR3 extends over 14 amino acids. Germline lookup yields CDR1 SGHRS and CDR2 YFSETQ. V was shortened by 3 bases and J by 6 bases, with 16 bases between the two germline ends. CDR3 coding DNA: TGCGCCAGCAGCTCCTCTAGCGTTCTGTTCGAGCAGTACTTC. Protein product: CASSSSSVLFEQYF.

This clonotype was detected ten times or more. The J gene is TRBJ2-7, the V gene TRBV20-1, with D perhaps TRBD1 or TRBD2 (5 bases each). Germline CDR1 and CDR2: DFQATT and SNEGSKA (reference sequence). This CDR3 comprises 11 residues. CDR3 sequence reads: CAPLEGREQYF. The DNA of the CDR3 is TGCGCCCCCCTCGAGGGCAGGGAACAGTACTTC.